The 21 T cell receptor beta chains in this list originate from one sample, sequenced in a study of T cells after yellow fever vaccination. Via MiXCR, TCRdb re-called the 5' RACE reads, giving one row per CDR3 protein. The sample includes over 110,000 distinct CDR3 sequences, 7.7% of them seen just once. Sequencing used CD4+ T cells sorted from PBMCs, obtained 5 days after the yellow fever booster vaccination. Receptors originate from a man in his thirties or forties who received the YFV17D yellow fever vaccine.

This clonotype was seen many times. The CDR3 loop is CASSYGGIGNQPQHF. The CDR3 region has the DNA TGTGCCAGCAGTTACGGGGGAATCGGCAATCAGCCCCAGCATTTT. J is TRBJ1-5 and V is TRBV6-2 or TRBV6-3, with D possibly TRBD1 on 5 matching bases. CDR1 MNHEY and CDR2 SVGEGT come from the germline V gene. CDR3 size: 15 residues. V lost 2 bases and J lost 2, with 10 bases in between.

This clonotype was found many times. V gene TRBV5-6 combines with J gene TRBJ2-1; D is perhaps TRBD1 or TRBD2 (6 bases each). Trimming pared 3 bases from V and 5 bases from J, leaving 18 bases between. CDR3 length equals 16 residues. Germline values: CDR1 SGHDT, CDR2 YYEEEE. Here the CDR3 DNA reads TGTGCCAGCAGCTGGGGGGCGGGCTACCAAAACAATGAGCAGTTCTTC. This encodes CASSWGAGYQNNEQFF.

This clonotype was counted at least ten times. The chain employs TRBV7-7 and TRBJ2-7, with D unresolved. Trimming shortened V by 5 bases and J by 7 bases, and 12 bases separated the two germline ends. This CDR3 has 12 residues. The germline V gene has CDR1 SSHAT and CDR2 FNYEAQ (reference sequence). CDR3 residues: CASSKSRQEQYF. CDR3 sequence (DNA): TGTGCCAGCAGCAAGAGCCGCCAGGAGCAGTACTTC. The full variable domain, completed using reference TRBV7-7 and TRBJ2-7, is GAGVSQSPRYKVTKRGQDVTLRCDPISSHATLYWYQQALGQGPEFLTYFNYEAQPDKSGLPSDRFSAERPEGSISTLTIQRTEQRDSAMYRCASSKSRQEQYFGPGTRLTVT.

This clonotype occurred many times. The genes are TRBV12-3 or TRBV12-4 and TRBJ2-7; TRBD2 might be the D (6 bases). This CDR3 region has 13 residues. V was shortened by 5 bases and J by 3 bases, with 11 bases between the two germline ends. CDR3: CASSGRGVYEQYF. Written as DNA, the CDR3 is TGTGCCAGCAGTGGCCGCGGGGTCTACGAGCAGTACTTC.

This clonotype was seen repeatedly, ten times or more. The chain joins TRBV15 to TRBJ2-5, with D perhaps TRBD1 (6 bases). Germline V lookup: CDR1 LNHNV, CDR2 YYDKDF (reference sequence). This CDR3 region has 14 residues. Deletions cut 8 bases from V and 5 bases from J, with 18 bases between. This chain's CDR3 is CATSAGALGETQYF. The CDR3 nucleotides read TGTGCCACCTCGGCAGGGGCCCTGGGTGAGACCCAGTACTTC.

This clonotype was observed at least ten times. This chain uses TRBV12-3 or TRBV12-4 with TRBJ1-5; tentatively, D is TRBD1 (6 bases). This CDR3 region has 13 residues. Trimming removed 6 bases from V and 8 bases from J, with 14 bases in between. The DNA for the CDR3 is TGTGCCAGCAGCGCGGAGGGGGGCGAGCCCCAGCATTTT. Translating gives CASSAEGGEPQHF.

The chain is built from TRBV5-4 and TRBJ2-7, with unresolved D. From germline, CDR1 is SGHNT and CDR2 YYREEE (reference sequence). Between the trimmed V and J ends, which lost 3 bases and 5 bases, there was a span of 15 bases. CDR3 length equals 14 residues. The CDR3 nucleotides are TGTGCCAGCAGCTGGGGTGCCAGGCGCCACGAGCAGTACTTC. Residues: CASSWGARRHEQYF. Full variable domain (remainder filled in from reference TRBV5-4 and TRBJ2-7): ETGVTQSPTHLIKTRGQQVTLRCSSQSGHNTVSWYQQALGQGPQFIFQYYREEENGRGNFPPRFSGLQFPNYSSELNVNALELDDSALYLCASSWGARRHEQYFGPGTRLTVT.

This clonotype was counted only a few times. The chain carries TRBV5-4 and TRBJ2-3; TRBD2 might be the D (5 bases). The CDR3 loop spans 14 amino acids. Trimming left V 1 base short and J 1 base short, with 7 bases between. Germline lookup yields CDR1 SGHNT and CDR2 YYREEE (reference sequence). CDR3 bases: TGTGCCAGCAGCTTGTACGGGGGCACAGATACGCAGTATTTT. Translation: CASSLYGGTDTQYF.

This clonotype has a count of ten or more. The chain joins TRBV27 to TRBJ2-7; 7 nucleotides match TRBD2. Germline CDR1 is MNHEY and CDR2 is SMNVEV (reference sequence). The CDR3 extends over 17 amino acids. The V gene end was trimmed by 4 bases and the J gene end by 3 bases; junction bases not matched to a gene: 15. In DNA, the CDR3 is TGTGCCAGCAGTTCTTTCGGCGGGGCGGGAGTTGACTACGAGCAGTACTTC. It specifies CASSSFGGAGVDYEQYF.

This clonotype was counted ten times or more. The CDR3 DNA sequence: TGTGCCAGCAGCTTGTACAGGGGAGGGAACACTGAAGCTTTCTTT. Amino acid sequence: CASSLYRGGNTEAFF. The chain uses TRBV7-2 and TRBJ1-1; 7 bases match TRBD1. J was trimmed by 1 base and V by 3 bases; bases with no gene match: 5. The germline CDR1 and CDR2 sequences are SGHTA and FQGNSA. This CDR3 contains 15 residues.

This clonotype has a count of ten or more. The V call is TRBV6-5, the J call TRBJ1-1; D gene unclear. The V and J ends lost 7 bases and 0 bases respectively, with 18 bases between them. CDR1 and CDR2 from the germline V gene are MNHEY and SVGAGI. This CDR3 region has 16 residues. The CDR3 coding sequence is TGTGCCAGCATCGAGTCCAAGTTCTACTTGAACACTGAAGCTTTCTTT. Amino acid sequence: CASIESKFYLNTEAFF.

This clonotype was recorded many times. The V gene is TRBV10-3, the J gene TRBJ2-3; 9 bases match TRBD2. Looked up from germline, CDR1 is ENHRY and CDR2 is SYGVKD. With 7 bases clipped from V and 1 base from J, the junction kept 12 bases outside the gene matches. The CDR3 consists of 17 residues. The CDR3 protein is CAIKAGGERLGTDTQYF. Written as DNA, the CDR3 is TGTGCCATCAAGGCGGGAGGGGAGCGCTTAGGCACAGATACGCAGTATTTT.

This clonotype was seen ten or more times. The CDR3 spells CASSLATGVYEQYF. The CDR3, as DNA: TGTGCCAGCAGTTTAGCGACAGGGGTCTACGAGCAGTACTTC. The J gene is TRBJ2-7, the V gene TRBV12-3 or TRBV12-4; 8 nucleotides line up with TRBD1. CDR3 length equals 14 residues. Trimming cost V 0 bases and J 3 bases; bases outside gene matches: 1.

Ten or more counts support this clonotype. The CDR3 nucleotides read TGTGCCAGCAGCTCCTACGGTGGGAGTGGTGAGACCCAGTACTTC. This sequence encodes CASSSYGGSGETQYF. J is TRBJ2-5 and V is TRBV7-7, with D perhaps matching TRBD2 (5 bases). Germline loops: CDR1 SSHAT, CDR2 FNYEAQ (reference sequence). V lost 4 bases and J lost 5, with 17 bases in between. The CDR3 consists of 15 residues.

This clonotype came up many times. The V and J genes are TRBV6-2 or TRBV6-3 and TRBJ1-1; no clear D. V gave up 4 bases and J gave up 3 bases, with 6 bases separating them. This CDR3 has 12 amino acids. The germline CDR1 and CDR2 sequences are MNHEY and SVGEGT. CDR3 amino acids: CASSSGYTEAFF. In DNA, the CDR3 is TGTGCCAGCAGTTCGGGATACACTGAAGCTTTCTTT.

The chain carries TRBV15 and TRBJ2-3; D remains ambiguous. Germline CDR1 is LNHNV and CDR2 is YYDKDF (reference sequence). Trimming left V 3 bases short and J 4 bases short, with 11 bases between. This CDR3 contains 14 residues. CDR3 region: CATSRSSGSDTQYF. CDR3 bases: TGTGCCACCAGCAGGAGCTCGGGCTCAGATACGCAGTATTTT.

This clonotype was counted ten times or more. This chain connects TRBV10-3 to TRBJ2-3; TRBD1 is a possible D gene (5 bases). Germline V gene lookup returns CDR1 ENHRY and CDR2 SYGVKD. CDR3 length: 12 residues. With 6 bases removed from V and 5 bases from J, the gap between germline ends came to 9 bases. The CDR3 here is CAISGQGDTQYF. The CDR3 DNA reads as TGTGCCATCAGCGGCCAGGGAGATACGCAGTATTTT.

Details on this clonotype: A much bigger clone sits one base away, suggesting this may be a read error. This chain uses TRBV18 with TRBJ1-5, with TRBD1 as a possible D gene (6 bases). Germline V gene sequence: CDR1 KGHSH, CDR2 LQKENI. This CDR3 is built from 14 residues. Trimming left V 2 bases short and J 5 bases short, with 10 bases between. The CDR3 sequence is CASSPRGSHQPQHF. The CDR3 DNA follows: TGTGCCAGCTCACCAAGGGGGTCGCATCAGCCCCAGCATTTT.

This clonotype was seen at least ten times. The gene calls are TRBV4-3 and TRBJ1-5, with D perhaps matching TRBD1 (6 bases). Germline CDR1 is LGHNA and CDR2 is YSLEER. The V and J ends lost 8 bases and 4 bases respectively, with 12 bases between them. The CDR3 has 13 residues. CDR3 amino acids: CASGEGENQPQHF. The CDR3 region has the DNA TGCGCCAGCGGGGAGGGGGAGAATCAGCCCCAGCATTTT.

This clonotype was observed a few times. This chain uses TRBV7-2 with TRBJ2-4; the D is unclear. The CDR3 is 13 residues long. Trimming removed 5 bases from V and 6 bases from J, with 11 bases in between. CDR1 and CDR2 from the germline V gene are SGHTA and FQGNSA. The CDR3 reads CASSTTYGNIQYF. For the CDR3, the DNA is TGTGCCAGCAGCACTACTTATGGAAACATTCAGTACTTC.

This chain links TRBV20-1 with TRBJ2-5; D is unresolved. This CDR3 is built from 12 residues. With 6 bases removed from V and 5 bases from J, the gap between germline ends came to 13 bases. Germline-derived CDR1 and CDR2 are DFQATT and SNEGSKA (reference sequence). For the CDR3, the DNA is TGCAGTGCCGACCGTTATGTGGAGACCCAGTACTTC. Its translation: CSADRYVETQYF.